These 29 T cell receptor beta chains originate from one sample sequenced in a study of shared clonotypes between healthy human individuals. TCRdb keeps only in-frame clones here, not all; method: immunoSEQ multiplex PCR. The data contain 800,000 to 1,200,000 clones, more than 75% of them singletons. The sequencing sample was made of memory CD4+ T cells from PBMCs. Subset specified: CD45RA-negative fraction. All receptors come from a man in his late teens or twenties in good health. Some clones in this sample may be carry-over from other donors' samples.

The chain joins TRBV15 to TRBJ2-4, with D perhaps TRBD1 or TRBD2 (5 bases each). The CDR3 sequence is 14 residues long. V gave up 3 bases and J gave up 6 bases, with 12 bases separating them. CDR1 is LNHNV and CDR2 is YYDKDF in the germline V gene (reference sequence). CDR3 DNA sequence: TGTGCCACCAGCAGGGGGGTGGACGGAAACATTCAGTACTTC. It specifies CATSRGVDGNIQYF.

This clone occurred once. V is TRBV25-1 and J is TRBJ1-4; D is unclear. The CDR3 has 14 residues. The V and J ends lost 6 bases and 5 bases respectively, with 13 bases between them. The germline V gene encodes CDR1 MGHDK and CDR2 SYGVNS. DNA for the CDR3: TGTGCCAGCAGCAATCAAATACCAAATGAAAAACTGTTTTTT. Protein product: CASSNQIPNEKLFF.

This clone has just a few counts. The rearrangement links TRBV18 to TRBJ1-1; D possibly corresponds to TRBD1 (5 bases). Germline V gene lookup returns CDR1 KGHSH and CDR2 LQKENI. The CDR3 length is 15 residues. The ends were cut back, 3 bases at V and 1 base at J, with 12 bases in the middle. The CDR3 DNA sequence: TGTGCCAGCTCACCGAGCGGGGGAACGAACACTGAAGCTTTCTTT. Its protein is CASSPSGGTNTEAFF.

V is TRBV7-7 and J is TRBJ2-5; unclear D gene. The CDR3 consists of 17 residues. Trimming cost V 2 bases and J 2 bases, with 18 bases left between them. The germline gives CDR1 SSHAT, CDR2 FNYEAQ (reference sequence). The CDR3 sequence is CASSLRPLTGVQETQYF. CDR3 DNA: TGTGCCAGCAGCTTAAGGCCCCTGACTGGCGTGCAAGAGACCCAGTACTTC.

V gene TRBV6-1 combines with J gene TRBJ2-2; possible D gene TRBD2, 6 bases. Germline lookup yields CDR1 MNHNS and CDR2 SASEGT. The CDR3 length is 15 residues. The V and J ends lost 7 bases and 7 bases respectively, with 19 bases between them. The CDR3 loop is CASNLGGMRGGELFF. CDR3 in DNA: TGTGCCAGCAACCTAGGAGGGATGCGAGGCGGGGAGCTGTTTTTT.

This sequence joins TRBV28 and TRBJ2-3; 9 bases are shared with TRBD2. CDR1 and CDR2 from the germline V gene are MDHEN and SYDVKM. V was clipped by 4 bases and J by 2 bases; unmatched bases: 4. The CDR3 totals 15 residues. The CDR3: CASSSRLAATDTQYF. CDR3 nucleotide sequence: TGTGCCAGCAGTTCTAGACTAGCGGCCACAGATACGCAGTATTTT.

CDR3 region: CASSNTPGGLAETQYF. CDR3 nucleotides: TGCGCCAGCAGCAACACTCCAGGGGGATTGGCGGAGACCCAGTACTTC. The chain employs TRBV5-1 and TRBJ2-5; 7 bases align to TRBD1. The CDR3 is 16 residues long. The V gene end was trimmed by 4 bases and the J gene end by 5 bases; junction bases not matched to a gene: 14. Germline CDR1 and CDR2: SGHRS and YFSETQ.

The chain joins TRBV6-6 to TRBJ1-6; perhaps TRBD1 as D (5 bases). Between the trimmed V and J ends, which lost 4 bases and 3 bases, there was a span of 10 bases. The CDR3 is 15 residues long. The germline gives CDR1 MNHNY, CDR2 SVGAGI (reference sequence). As DNA, the CDR3 is TGTGCCAGCAGTTCCTGGAGGGGCTATAATTCACCCCTCCACTTT. It yields the protein CASSSWRGYNSPLHF.

V and J are TRBV7-6 and TRBJ2-2, with 9 positions matching TRBD2. This CDR3 comprises 14 residues. Trimming at V came to 7 bases and at J to 3 bases, leaving 3 bases not matched to a gene. Germline V gives CDR1 SGHVS, CDR2 FNYEAQ. The DNA of the CDR3 is TGTGCCAGCACTCGGACTAGCGACACCGGGGAGCTGTTTTTT. Translating it yields CASTRTSDTGELFF.

The chain uses TRBV10-3 and TRBJ2-6, with D unresolved. Between the trimmed V and J ends, which lost 0 bases and 1 base, there was a span of 7 bases. Germline assignment: CDR1 ENHRY and CDR2 SYGVKD. The CDR3 spans 16 residues. CDR3 bases: TGTGCCATCAGTGAGTCGCCGGCTTCTGGGGCCAACGTCCTGACTTTC. This encodes CAISESPASGANVLTF.

V is TRBV30 and J is TRBJ1-5; perhaps TRBD1 as D (6 bases). Germline V lookup: CDR1 GTSNPN, CDR2 SVGIG (reference sequence). This CDR3 comprises 15 residues. Trimming left V 0 bases short and J 2 bases short, with 11 bases between. The CDR3 loop is CAWSVQGTRNQPQHF. CDR3 bases: TGTGCCTGGAGTGTACAAGGGACACGCAATCAGCCCCAGCATTTT.

The chain couples TRBV4-2 to TRBJ2-2; D remains unclear. CDR3 length: 16 residues. Trimming shortened V by 0 bases and J by 1 base, and 9 bases separated the two germline ends. Germline-derived CDR1 and CDR2 are LGHNA and YNFKEQ. The CDR3 region is CASSQDKYRNTGELFF. CDR3 nucleotides: TGTGCCAGCAGCCAAGATAAGTACAGGAACACCGGGGAGCTGTTTTTT.

The chain links TRBV4-3 to TRBJ1-1; D is undetermined. In germline, CDR1 is LGHNA, CDR2 YSLEER. Between the trimmed V and J ends, which lost 1 base and 6 bases, there was a span of 21 bases. The CDR3 spans 17 residues. This chain's CDR3 is CASSQGYKEGKVSEAFF. In DNA form, the CDR3 reads TGCGCCAGCAGCCAAGGTTATAAGGAGGGAAAGGTCTCTGAAGCTTTCTTT.

The V call is TRBV12-5, the J call TRBJ2-2; no definite D call. There are 16 residues in the CDR3. Per the germline V gene, CDR1 is LGHNT and CDR2 is FRNRAP. V lost 0 bases and J lost 4, with 12 bases in between. For the CDR3, the DNA is TGTGCTAGTGGTTTGGTTGTTACAGAGTCCACCGGGGAGCTGTTTTTT. Amino acid sequence: CASGLVVTESTGELFF. The variable domain in full, completed from reference TRBV12-5 and TRBJ2-2, reads DARVTQTPRHKVTEMGQEVTMRCQPILGHNTVFWYRQTMMQGLELLAYFRNRAPLDDSGMPKDRFSAEMPDATLATLKIQPSEPRDSAVYFCASGLVVTESTGELFFGEGSRLTVL.

V and J are TRBV2 and TRBJ2-5; D gene ambiguous. Germline assignment: CDR1 SNHLY and CDR2 FYNNEI. The CDR3 has 16 residues. The ends were cut back, 3 bases at V and 3 bases at J, with 17 bases in the middle. CDR3 sequence (DNA): TGTGCCAGCAGTGATGGTGCAGTGGGCTGGGAAGAGACCCAGTACTTC. Translated: CASSDGAVGWEETQYF. The whole variable domain, filled in from reference TRBV2 and TRBJ2-5, reads EPEVTQTPSHQVTQMGQEVILRCVPISNHLYFYWYRQILGQKVEFLVSFYNNEISEKSEIFDDQFSVERPDGSNFTLKIRSTKLEDSAMYFCASSDGAVGWEETQYFGPGTRLLVL.

The CDR3 region has the DNA TGTGCCAGCAGCCCGGGACTATCCACGGATGAGCAGTTCTTC. It codes for CASSPGLSTDEQFF. V is TRBV27 and J is TRBJ2-1; 7 nucleotides line up with TRBD2. This CDR3 region has 14 residues. Trimming at V came to 6 bases and at J to 8 bases, leaving 10 bases not matched to a gene. CDR1 is MNHEY, CDR2 SMNVEV, per germline (reference sequence).

The V gene is TRBV5-1, the J gene TRBJ1-2; tentatively, D is TRBD1 (6 bases). Germline values: CDR1 SGHRS, CDR2 YFSETQ. V lost 3 bases to trimming and J lost 2 bases, with 14 bases between them. This CDR3 has 15 residues. CDR3 protein: CASSSGPGQNYGYTF. The CDR3 bases are TGCGCCAGCAGCTCGGGGCCGGGACAAAACTATGGCTACACCTTC.

With regard to this clone: The identical CDR3 is also encoded by other nucleotide sequences in the sample. The chain carries TRBV9 and TRBJ2-7; D not resolved. The CDR3 runs 15 residues. The V end was cut by 0 bases, the J end by 2 bases, with 12 bases between. The germline V gene has CDR1 SGDLS and CDR2 YYNGEE. CDR3 in amino acids: CASSVDGRTTYEQYF. The CDR3 region has the DNA TGTGCCAGCAGCGTAGACGGACGAACCACCTACGAGCAGTACTTC.

The gene calls are TRBV5-1 and TRBJ2-3; TRBD2 might be the D (6 bases). This CDR3 contains 16 residues. V shed 3 bases and J shed 5 bases, with 19 bases lying between them. CDR1 and CDR2 (germline): SGHRS, YFSETQ. The CDR3: CASSWGRRASEDTQYF. CDR3 bases: TGCGCCAGCAGCTGGGGCCGGCGGGCTAGCGAAGATACGCAGTATTTT.

The chain couples TRBV5-4 to TRBJ1-1; the D gene is possibly TRBD1 (5 bases). The V gene's germline CDR1 is SGHNT and CDR2 YYREEE (reference sequence). The V end was cut by 4 bases, the J end by 4 bases, with 20 bases between. There are 16 residues in the CDR3. The CDR3 nucleotides read TGTGCCAGCAGCCGGCGGGGGGTGAAAGGGAGCACTGAAGCTTTCTTT. Amino acids: CASSRRGVKGSTEAFF. Filled out from reference TRBV5-4 and TRBJ1-1, the complete variable domain reads ETGVTQSPTHLIKTRGQQVTLRCSSQSGHNTVSWYQQALGQGPQFIFQYYREEENGRGNFPPRFSGLQFPNYSSELNVNALELDDSALYLCASSRRGVKGSTEAFFGQGTRLTVV.

This clone was recorded once. The genes are TRBV28 and TRBJ2-1; tentatively, D is TRBD1 or TRBD2 (6 bases each). The CDR3 runs to 14 residues. Trimming removed 4 bases from V and 2 bases from J, with 9 bases in between. CDR1 MDHEN and CDR2 SYDVKM come from the germline V gene. CDR3 residues: CASSSGGTYNEQFF. CDR3 nucleotide sequence: TGTGCCAGCAGTTCCGGGGGCACCTACAATGAGCAGTTCTTC.

This clone was seen at least ten times. CDR3 region: CASSPLDIGRGPQETQYF. The CDR3, as DNA: TGTGCCAGCAGCCCCCTGGACATCGGCAGGGGCCCCCAAGAGACCCAGTACTTC. V gene TRBV5-4 combines with J gene TRBJ2-5; possible D gene TRBD1, 6 bases. V was cut by 4 bases and J by 1 base, with 23 bases left in between. Germline-derived CDR1 and CDR2 are SGHNT and YYREEE (reference sequence). The CDR3 extends over 18 amino acids.

The chain combines TRBV7-8 with TRBJ2-6; TRBD2 is a possible D gene (5 bases). V was cut by 2 bases and J by 4 bases, with 21 bases left in between. CDR1 is SGHVS and CDR2 is FQNEAQ in the germline V gene. The CDR3 is made up of 19 amino acids. CDR3 coding DNA: TGTGCCAGCAGCTTAAGTGAGGAGGCAGGAAATATAGGGGCCAACGTCCTGACTTTC. Its protein is CASSLSEEAGNIGANVLTF.

This chain uses TRBV7-8 with TRBJ2-7, with TRBD2 matching over 13 bases. Germline assignment: CDR1 SGHVS and CDR2 FQNEAQ. Trimming at V came to 4 bases and at J to 7 bases, leaving 10 bases not matched to a gene. The CDR3 has 16 amino acids. For the CDR3, the DNA is TGTGCCAGCAGCTCCACTAGCGGGAGGGCTGTAGGGGAGCAGTACTTC. This sequence encodes CASSSTSGRAVGEQYF. The full variable domain, with the rest looked up from reference TRBV7-8 and TRBJ2-7, is GAGVSQSPRYKVAKRGQDVALRCDPISGHVSLFWYQQALGQGPEFLTYFQNEAQLDKSGLPSDRFFAERPEGSVSTLKIQRTQQEDSAVYLCASSSTSGRAVGEQYFGPGTRLTVT.

This clone was observed at least ten times. The V call is TRBV6-1, the J call TRBJ1-1; D is uncertain. V lost 3 bases to trimming and J lost 0 bases, with 2 bases between them. CDR3 length equals 12 residues. Germline CDR1 reads MNHNS; CDR2 reads SASEGT. In DNA form, the CDR3 reads TGTGCCAGCAGTGACCTGAACACTGAAGCTTTCTTT. Amino acids: CASSDLNTEAFF.

V usage is TRBV11-2 and J usage is TRBJ1-2; 9 nucleotides match TRBD1. CDR3 length: 17 amino acids. Trimming at V came to 4 bases and at J to 4 bases, leaving 13 bases not matched to a gene. Germline V gene lookup returns CDR1 SGHAT and CDR2 FQNNGV. This CDR3 reads CASSYFRPTTGGYGYTF. DNA of the CDR3: TGTGCCAGCAGCTATTTCCGGCCGACGACAGGGGGCTATGGCTACACCTTC.

This chain uses TRBV18 with TRBJ1-1; D uncertain. CDR3 length: 14 residues. V was trimmed by 3 bases and J by 5 bases, leaving 13 bases between them. Germline-derived CDR1 and CDR2 are KGHSH and LQKENI. The CDR3 is CASSPSGPGTEAFF. The CDR3 coding sequence is TGTGCCAGCTCACCCTCAGGCCCGGGGACTGAAGCTTTCTTT.

The chain carries TRBV5-1 and TRBJ2-7, with TRBD1 matching 12 bases. The junction had 5 bases not matched to a gene; V was cut back by 3 bases and J by 4 bases. This CDR3 contains 15 residues. Germline V gene sequence: CDR1 SGHRS, CDR2 YFSETQ. The CDR3 protein is CASSYTGQGAYEQYF. The CDR3, as DNA: TGCGCCAGCAGCTATACGGGACAGGGGGCTTACGAGCAGTACTTC.

V usage is TRBV5-4 and J usage is TRBJ1-1, with D unresolved. Deletions cut 0 bases from V and 4 bases from J, with 4 bases between. The CDR3 has 12 residues. CDR1 SGHNT and CDR2 YYREEE come from the germline V gene (reference sequence). The CDR3 DNA reads TGTGCCAGCAGCTTGGAGTCCACTGAAGCTTTCTTT. It specifies CASSLESTEAFF.